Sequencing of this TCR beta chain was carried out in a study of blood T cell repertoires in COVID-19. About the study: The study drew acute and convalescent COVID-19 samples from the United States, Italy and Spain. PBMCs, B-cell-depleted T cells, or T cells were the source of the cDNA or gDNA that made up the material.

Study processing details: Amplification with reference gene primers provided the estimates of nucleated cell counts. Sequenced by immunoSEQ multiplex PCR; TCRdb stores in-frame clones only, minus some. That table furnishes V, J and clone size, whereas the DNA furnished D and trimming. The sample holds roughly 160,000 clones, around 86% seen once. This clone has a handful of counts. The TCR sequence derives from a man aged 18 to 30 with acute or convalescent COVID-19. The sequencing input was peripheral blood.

As DNA, the CDR3 is TGCGCCAGCAGCTTGGAGGCTAGCGGGGTTTTGGGGACCCAGTACTTC. It specifies CASSLEASGVLGTQYF. This chain connects TRBV5-1 to TRBJ2-5; 9 nucleotides match TRBD2. The CDR3 consists of 16 residues. Losses at the gene ends were 0 bases for V and 7 bases for J; bases not matched to a gene: 10. Germline V lookup: CDR1 SGHRS, CDR2 YFSETQ.